This entry lists 3 T cell receptor beta chains sequenced from one sample in a study of shared clonotypes between healthy human individuals. TCRdb's table, derived via immunoSEQ multiplex PCR, lists solely in-frame clones and lacks some. The sample lists a few hundred thousand clones; around 97% were seen once. What was sequenced was naive CD4+ T cells sorted from blood. The subset here: CD45RA+ positively selected. These receptors originate from a young woman in good health.

This chain links TRBV28 with TRBJ2-7, with 12 bases lining up with TRBD2. Germline V gives CDR1 MDHEN, CDR2 SYDVKM. V lost 5 bases to trimming and J lost 0 bases; unmatched junction nucleotides: 2. The CDR3 extends over 15 amino acids. CDR3 amino acids: CASSTSGRSSYEQYF. The DNA of the CDR3 is TGTGCCAGCAGTACTAGCGGGAGGAGCTCCTACGAGCAGTACTTC.

This chain uses TRBV28 with TRBJ1-1; D not resolved. V shed 5 bases and J shed 3 bases, with 13 bases lying between them. This CDR3 is built from 14 residues. Germline loops: CDR1 MDHEN, CDR2 SYDVKM. CDR3 coding DNA: TGTGCCAGCAGTCCCTCTGGGAGGGACACTGAAGCTTTCTTT. Amino acids: CASSPSGRDTEAFF.

The chain couples TRBV6-1 to TRBJ1-3; D unresolved. V lost 2 bases, J lost 2 bases, and 19 bases lay in between. Germline CDR1 MNHNS, CDR2 SASEGT. The CDR3 has 18 residues. The CDR3 coding sequence is TGTGCCAGCAGTGAAAGCCTCTTAGGATACGTCCCTGGAAACACCATATATTTT. Translated, it gives CASSESLLGYVPGNTIYF.